This TCR beta chain was documented in a study of blood T cells in healthy people across ages. General study findings and limits: TCR beta diversity, measured per million T cells, fell in a roughly linear way with age.

The authors isolated at least 7 million PBMCs per sample. For the second PCR, which ran for roughly 6 to 11 cycles, a sample-barcoded 5' primer and a J-beta primer mix were used. TCRdb processed the 5' RACE reads anew with MiXCR; each CDR3 protein has one entry. The table has around 800,000 distinct CDR3 sequences, around 25% seen once. This clonotype showed up many times. Its antigen is not known. Trimming took 3 bases from V and 12 from J; bases not matched to a gene: 9. Germline assignment: CDR1 MNHEY and CDR2 SVGAGI. CDR3 length: 15 amino acids. These data also formed part of another study, on T cells of mothers and their children. That study adds: Biologically related mothers and children overlapped slightly more than unrelated pairs, a non-significant difference.

The sequencing input was blood. This sequence originates from a boy younger than 18 in good health. The genes are TRBV6-5 and TRBJ1-6; 9 bases align to TRBD1. The CDR3 reads CASSYSGTGRGPLHF. The CDR3 DNA reads TGTGCCAGCAGTTATTCAGGGACAGGGCGGGGACCCCTCCACTTT.